By frequency in the sample, the clone carrying this TCR beta chain is medium-sized. The antigen is not known. The data stem from a study of metastatic and nonmetastatic thyroid tumors. Across the whole study: Samples came from malignant and benign thyroid patients, and repertoires were compared across blood and tumor or nodule tissue.

V lost 5 bases and J lost 7, with 14 bases in between. This CDR3 spans 13 amino acids. Germline V gene sequence: CDR1 MNHEY, CDR2 SMNVEV (reference sequence). Authors' analysis steps: In papillary thyroid cancer, a distant-metastasis classifier was built using CDR3 differences across clinicopathological groups. TCRdb recomputed clones from the PCR reads via MiXCR. The V and J calls here are based on TCRdb, not the publication. This table holds about 27,000 clones, 16% found once. None of the patients had undergone any treatment ahead of thyroid surgery. Findings and caveats of the study: As reported, TCR beta diversity in blood and tumor was significantly higher in malignant thyroid tumors than in benign nodules.

What was sequenced was blood. This TCR came from a male donor with papillary thyroid cancer or a benign thyroid nodule (not recorded which). Some clones in this sample may be carry-over from other donors' samples. This chain links TRBV27 with TRBJ1-1, with D uncertain. As DNA, the CDR3 is TGTGCCAGCAGTACCCGAGGGTCGAGTGAAGCTTTCTTT. Translating it yields CASSTRGSSEAFF.